The rows below give T cell receptor beta chains drawn from one sample of a study of post-analysis software for immune sequencing data. TCRdb recomputed calls from the PCR reads with MiXCR, one row per CDR3 protein. The sample has roughly 540,000 distinct CDR3 sequences, roughly 34% seen once; the top ten hold around 6.1%. Sequenced sample: blood. Receptor source: a girl aged 2 to 17 with multiple sclerosis. The CDR3 runs from the conserved cysteine through the conserved F or W. Fields, in order: J gene, D gene, V gene, clone size, CDR3 protein, CDR3 DNA. D genes are given only for firm matches. Expanded clones are given a class, and other clones once, few, many or no size at all.

J: TRBJ1-2; D: .; V: TRBV20-1; size: few; CDR3: CSAMEQEHYGYTF; DNA: TGCAGTGCTATGGAACAGGAGCATTATGGCTACACCTTC
J: TRBJ2-6; D: .; V: TRBV20-1; size: few; CDR3: CSARSPSGANVLTF; DNA: TGCAGTGCCCGGAGCCCCTCTGGGGCCAACGTCCTGACTTTC
J: TRBJ2-3; D: .; V: TRBV7-9; size: .; CDR3: CASSLSLDTDTQYF; DNA: TGTGCCAGCAGCTTATCACTAGACACAGATACGCAGTATTTT
J: TRBJ2-3; D: .; V: TRBV20-1; size: .; CDR3: CSARRGGSTDTQYF; DNA: TGCAGTGCCCGAAGGGGGGGTAGCACAGATACGCAGTATTTT
J: TRBJ2-5; D: .; V: TRBV5-6; size: .; CDR3: CASSWGVGAKTQYF; DNA: TGTGCCAGCAGCTGGGGCGTGGGGGCGAAGACCCAGTACTTC
J: TRBJ2-5; D: .; V: TRBV4-1; size: .; CDR3: CASSHRRGPGETQYF; DNA: TGCGCCAGCAGCCACCGGCGGGGGCCGGGGGAGACCCAGTACTTC
J: TRBJ2-3; D: TRBD1; V: TRBV20-1; size: .; CDR3: CSARPGQTTDTQYF; DNA: TGCAGTGCTAGACCGGGACAGACCACAGATACGCAGTATTTT
J: TRBJ2-3; D: .; V: TRBV7-2; size: .; CDR3: CASSPDFSGDTQYF; DNA: TGTGCCAGCAGCCCGGACTTTAGCGGCGATACGCAGTATTTT
J: TRBJ2-1; D: .; V: TRBV7-2; size: .; CDR3: CASSLLRYNEQFF; DNA: TGTGCCAGCAGCTTATTAAGGTACAATGAGCAGTTCTTC
J: TRBJ1-4; D: TRBD1; V: TRBV12-3/TRBV12-4; size: few; CDR3: CASSSNRGGNEKRFF; DNA: TGTGCCAGCAGTTCTAACAGGGGGGGTAATGAAAAACGGTTTTTT
J: TRBJ2-3; D: .; V: TRBV9; size: .; CDR3: CASSAALGVGDTQYF; DNA: TGTGCCAGCAGCGCTGCACTAGGAGTCGGAGATACGCAGTATTTT
J: TRBJ2-1; D: TRBD2; V: TRBV13; size: .; CDR3: CASSSRAGGPGNEQFF; DNA: TGTGCCAGCAGCTCCCGAGCGGGGGGCCCGGGGAATGAGCAGTTCTTC
J: TRBJ2-7; D: .; V: TRBV14; size: .; CDR3: CASSQWRDSEEQYF; DNA: TGTGCCAGCAGCCAATGGAGGGACAGCGAGGAGCAGTACTTC
J: TRBJ1-1; D: .; V: TRBV7-3; size: many; CDR3: CASSLSGLNTEAFF; DNA: TGTGCCAGCAGCTTATCAGGGTTGAACACTGAAGCTTTCTTT
J: TRBJ2-1; D: .; V: TRBV5-6; size: .; CDR3: CASSLGQWGYNEQFF; DNA: TGTGCCAGCAGCTTGGGACAGTGGGGCTACAATGAGCAGTTCTTC
J: TRBJ2-3; D: TRBD2; V: TRBV13; size: .; CDR3: CASSLGRAGGDTDTQYF; DNA: TGTGCCAGCAGCTTAGGCCGAGCGGGGGGAGACACAGATACGCAGTATTTT
J: TRBJ2-5; D: TRBD1; V: TRBV15; size: few; CDR3: CATSGLGQLQETQYF; DNA: TGTGCCACCAGCGGGTTGGGACAGCTCCAAGAGACCCAGTACTTC
J: TRBJ2-3; D: .; V: TRBV6-6; size: few; CDR3: CASSYSIRTDTQYF; DNA: TGTGCCAGCAGTTACTCAATTCGCACAGATACGCAGTATTTT
J: TRBJ2-7; D: TRBD2; V: TRBV7-6; size: few; CDR3: CASSFGLAGTSYEQYF; DNA: TGTGCCAGCAGCTTTGGGCTAGCGGGGACATCCTACGAGCAGTACTTC
J: TRBJ2-5; D: .; V: TRBV7-9; size: .; CDR3: CASSLAGHQETQYF; DNA: TGTGCCAGCAGCTTAGCCGGGCACCAAGAGACCCAGTACTTC
J: TRBJ1-2; D: .; V: TRBV27; size: .; CDR3: CASSLAGARGYTF; DNA: TGTGCCAGCAGTTTAGCAGGGGCGAGAGGCTACACCTTC
J: TRBJ2-7; D: TRBD1; V: TRBV7-8; size: .; CDR3: CASSLQTGGVYEQYF; DNA: TGTGCCAGCAGCTTACAGACAGGGGGCGTTTACGAGCAGTACTTC
J: TRBJ2-7; D: TRBD2; V: TRBV11-2; size: .; CDR3: CASSQDLAGGLLSYEQYF; DNA: TGCGCCAGCAGCCAAGATCTAGCGGGAGGGCTCCTCTCCTACGAGCAGTACTTC
J: TRBJ1-1; D: .; V: TRBV7-3; size: few; CDR3: CASSLRGRTEAFF; DNA: TGTGCCAGCAGCTTAAGGGGGCGCACTGAAGCTTTCTTT
J: TRBJ2-6; D: .; V: TRBV6-5; size: .; CDR3: CASRGVQTTWANVLTF; DNA: TGTGCCAGCAGGGGGGTCCAGACGACCTGGGCCAACGTCCTGACTTTC
J: TRBJ1-2; D: .; V: TRBV29-1; size: .; CDR3: CSVDPRQVAGGYTF; DNA: TGCAGCGTTGACCCTAGACAGGTCGCGGGGGGCTACACCTTC
J: TRBJ1-4; D: .; V: TRBV15; size: .; CDR3: CATQEADFGNEKLFF; DNA: TGTGCCACCCAAGAAGCGGATTTTGGTAATGAAAAACTGTTTTTT
J: TRBJ2-7; D: .; V: TRBV6-2/TRBV6-3; size: .; CDR3: CASSRRPYEQYF; DNA: TGTGCCAGCAGTCGCCGTCCCTACGAGCAGTACTTC
J: TRBJ1-4; D: TRBD1; V: TRBV6-5; size: few; CDR3: CASSRDRGREKLFF; DNA: TGTGCCAGCAGCCGTGACAGGGGCCGTGAAAAACTGTTTTTT
J: TRBJ1-1; D: .; V: TRBV7-9; size: .; CDR3: CASRVGTIGPNTEAFF; DNA: TGTGCCAGCAGGGTCGGGACAATAGGACCTAACACTGAAGCTTTCTTT
J: TRBJ2-1; D: TRBD2; V: TRBV3-1; size: .; CDR3: CAGGTSGYNEQFF; DNA: TGTGCCGGCGGTACTAGCGGCTACAATGAGCAGTTCTTC
J: TRBJ1-5; D: .; V: TRBV20-1; size: few; CDR3: CSAPTKYSNQPQHF; DNA: TGCAGTGCCCCGACAAAATATAGCAATCAGCCCCAGCATTTT
J: TRBJ1-5; D: TRBD1; V: TRBV27; size: few; CDR3: CASTPTGGSNQPQHF; DNA: TGTGCCAGCACGCCGACAGGGGGAAGCAATCAGCCCCAGCATTTT
J: TRBJ1-5; D: .; V: TRBV5-8; size: once; CDR3: CASQHLAGDQPQHF; DNA: TGTGCCAGCCAACATTTAGCGGGGGATCAGCCCCAGCATTTT
J: TRBJ2-4; D: TRBD1; V: TRBV6-2/TRBV6-3; size: once; CDR3: CASSVAGTEKNIQYF; DNA: TGTGCCAGCAGTGTGGCCGGGACAGAAAAAAACATTCAGTACTTC
J: TRBJ2-1; D: .; V: TRBV20-1; size: few; CDR3: CSARAGTDYRNEQFF; DNA: TGCAGTGCTAGAGCCGGGACCGATTATCGCAATGAGCAGTTCTTC
J: TRBJ2-5; D: TRBD2; V: TRBV20-1; size: .; CDR3: CSASNPGTSGGVRETQYF; DNA: TGCAGTGCTAGCAATCCCGGGACTAGCGGAGGAGTTAGAGAGACCCAGTACTTC
J: TRBJ2-7; D: .; V: TRBV7-3; size: .; CDR3: CASSIDRNSYEQYF; DNA: TGTGCCAGCAGCATCGACAGGAACTCCTACGAGCAGTACTTC
J: TRBJ1-2; D: .; V: TRBV20-1; size: .; CDR3: CSAALGEGYGYTF; DNA: TGCAGTGCTGCCCTGGGGGAGGGTTATGGCTACACCTTC
J: TRBJ1-5; D: .; V: TRBV6-2/TRBV6-3; size: .; CDR3: CASSKWASSNQPQHF; DNA: TGTGCCAGCAGTAAGTGGGCATCGAGCAATCAGCCCCAGCATTTT
J: TRBJ2-3; D: .; V: TRBV6-5; size: .; CDR3: CASSRTLGDTQYF; DNA: TGTGCCAGCAGCCGGACATTGGGGGATACGCAGTATTTT
J: TRBJ1-1; D: .; V: TRBV29-1; size: few; CDR3: CSVEVGVRGRANTEAFF; DNA: TGCAGCGTTGAAGTAGGGGTTCGGGGCAGGGCGAACACTGAAGCTTTCTTT
J: TRBJ2-7; D: .; V: TRBV7-2; size: .; CDR3: CASSPGTPYYEQYF; DNA: TGTGCCAGCAGCCCCGGGACACCTTACTACGAGCAGTACTTC
J: TRBJ2-7; D: .; V: TRBV7-8; size: .; CDR3: CASSFRDVSYEQYF; DNA: TGTGCCAGCAGCTTCCGGGACGTCTCCTACGAGCAGTACTTC
J: TRBJ2-1; D: .; V: TRBV5-5; size: few; CDR3: CASSFRDPRLPYNEQFF; DNA: TGTGCCAGCAGCTTCCGGGACCCTCGCCTCCCCTACAATGAGCAGTTCTTC
J: TRBJ1-4; D: .; V: TRBV20-1; size: few; CDR3: CSAPPEAANEKLFF; DNA: TGCAGTGCCCCCCCGGAGGCGGCTAATGAAAAACTGTTTTTT
J: TRBJ2-3; D: TRBD2; V: TRBV29-1; size: many; CDR3: CSVGLRGGMNTQYF; DNA: TGCAGCGTTGGCTTGCGGGGGGGCATGAATACGCAGTATTTT
J: TRBJ2-5; D: TRBD1; V: TRBV5-6; size: few; CDR3: CASFSPGQGGKETQYF; DNA: TGTGCCAGCTTTTCACCGGGACAGGGCGGTAAAGAGACCCAGTACTTC
J: TRBJ2-5; D: .; V: TRBV3-1; size: .; CDR3: CASSQDRRTQYF; DNA: TGTGCCAGCAGCCAAGATCGTCGGACCCAGTACTTC
J: TRBJ2-5; D: TRBD2; V: TRBV29-1; size: few; CDR3: CSAVPGGRGETQYF; DNA: TGCAGCGCCGTTCCGGGGGGGCGGGGAGAGACCCAGTACTTC
J: TRBJ2-3; D: TRBD2; V: TRBV20-1; size: few; CDR3: CSAPDGTSGVDDTQYF; DNA: TGCAGTGCCCCCGATGGGACTAGCGGGGTCGATGATACGCAGTATTTT
J: TRBJ2-3; D: TRBD2; V: TRBV4-1; size: .; CDR3: CASSPFAGTSGTDTQYF; DNA: TGCGCCAGCAGCCCATTTGCCGGGACTAGCGGCACAGATACGCAGTATTTT
J: TRBJ2-3; D: .; V: TRBV20-1; size: few; CDR3: CSASRLLTDTQYF; DNA: TGCAGTGCTTCGCGACTACTCACAGATACGCAGTATTTT
J: TRBJ2-5; D: TRBD2; V: TRBV10-3; size: .; CDR3: CASAASGGQETQYF; DNA: TGTGCCAGCGCCGCTAGCGGGGGCCAAGAGACCCAGTACTTC
J: TRBJ2-7; D: .; V: TRBV12-3/TRBV12-4; size: .; CDR3: CASSLYREPAYEQYF; DNA: TGTGCCAGCAGTTTATATCGGGAGCCCGCCTACGAGCAGTACTTC
J: TRBJ1-2; D: .; V: TRBV29-1; size: many; CDR3: CSVNGGDLGYTF; DNA: TGCAGCGTGAATGGAGGGGATCTTGGCTACACCTTC
J: TRBJ1-2; D: TRBD1; V: TRBV12-3/TRBV12-4; size: .; CDR3: CASSSGQALEGYTF; DNA: TGTGCCAGCAGTTCCGGACAGGCCCTAGAAGGCTACACCTTC
J: TRBJ1-5; D: .; V: TRBV6-6; size: few; CDR3: CASSYSRDSNQPQHF; DNA: TGTGCCAGCAGTTACTCCAGGGATAGCAATCAGCCCCAGCATTTT
J: TRBJ2-1; D: .; V: TRBV18; size: .; CDR3: CASSPLTEGEQFF; DNA: TGTGCCAGCTCACCCCTTACGGAAGGTGAGCAGTTCTTC